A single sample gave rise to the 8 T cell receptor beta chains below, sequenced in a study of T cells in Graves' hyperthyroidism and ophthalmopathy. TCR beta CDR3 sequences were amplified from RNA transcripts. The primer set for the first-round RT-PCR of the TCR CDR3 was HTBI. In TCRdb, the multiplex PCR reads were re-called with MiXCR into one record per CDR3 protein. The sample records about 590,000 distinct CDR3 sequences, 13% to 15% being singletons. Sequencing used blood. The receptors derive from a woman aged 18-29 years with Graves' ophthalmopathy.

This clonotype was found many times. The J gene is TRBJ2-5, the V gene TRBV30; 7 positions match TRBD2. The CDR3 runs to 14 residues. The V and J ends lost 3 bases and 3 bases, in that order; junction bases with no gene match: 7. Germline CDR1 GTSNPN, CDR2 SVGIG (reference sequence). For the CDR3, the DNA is TGTGCCTGGAGCAGCGGGACTATGGAAGAGACCCAGTACTTC. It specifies CAWSSGTMEETQYF.

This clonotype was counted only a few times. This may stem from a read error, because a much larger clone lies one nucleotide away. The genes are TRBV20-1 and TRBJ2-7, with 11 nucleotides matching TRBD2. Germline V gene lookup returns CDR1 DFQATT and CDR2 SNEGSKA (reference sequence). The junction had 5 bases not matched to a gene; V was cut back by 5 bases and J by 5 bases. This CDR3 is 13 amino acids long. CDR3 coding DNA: TGCAGTGCTGGAACTAGCGGGAGTGACGAGCAGTACTTC. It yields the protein CSAGTSGSDEQYF.

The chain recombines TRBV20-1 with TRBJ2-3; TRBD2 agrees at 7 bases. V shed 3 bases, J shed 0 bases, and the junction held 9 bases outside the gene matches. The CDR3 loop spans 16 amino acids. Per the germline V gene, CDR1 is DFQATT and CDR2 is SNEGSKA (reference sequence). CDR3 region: CSASPRDYLSTDTQYF. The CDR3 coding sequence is TGCAGTGCTAGTCCCCGGGACTACCTCAGCACAGATACGCAGTATTTT.

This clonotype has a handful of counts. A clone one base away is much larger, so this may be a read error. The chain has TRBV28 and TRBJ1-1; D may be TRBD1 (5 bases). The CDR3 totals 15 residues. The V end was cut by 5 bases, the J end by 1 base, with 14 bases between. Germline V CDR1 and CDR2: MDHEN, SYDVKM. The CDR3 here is CASSDGRGTNTEAFF. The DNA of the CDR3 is TGTGCCAGCAGTGACGGACGGGGGACGAACACTGAAGCTTTCTTT.

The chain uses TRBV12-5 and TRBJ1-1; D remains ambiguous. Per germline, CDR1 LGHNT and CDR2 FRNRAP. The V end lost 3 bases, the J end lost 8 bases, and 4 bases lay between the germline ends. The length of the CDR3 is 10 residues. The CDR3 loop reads CASGFPEAFF. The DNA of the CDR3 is TGTGCTAGTGGTTTCCCCGAAGCTTTCTTT.

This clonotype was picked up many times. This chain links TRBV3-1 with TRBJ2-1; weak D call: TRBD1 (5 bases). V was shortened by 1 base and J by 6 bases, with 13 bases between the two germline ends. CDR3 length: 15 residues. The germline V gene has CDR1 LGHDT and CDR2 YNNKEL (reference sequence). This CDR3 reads CASSQGPGLANEQFF. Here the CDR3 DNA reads TGTGCCAGCAGCCAAGGGCCAGGGTTGGCCAATGAGCAGTTCTTC.

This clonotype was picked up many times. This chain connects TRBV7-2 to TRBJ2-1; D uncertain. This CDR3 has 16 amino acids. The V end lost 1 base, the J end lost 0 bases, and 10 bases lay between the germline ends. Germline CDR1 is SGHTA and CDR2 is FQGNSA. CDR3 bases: TGTGCCAGCAGCTTAGTTTTCCGAAGCTCCTACAATGAGCAGTTCTTC. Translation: CASSLVFRSSYNEQFF.

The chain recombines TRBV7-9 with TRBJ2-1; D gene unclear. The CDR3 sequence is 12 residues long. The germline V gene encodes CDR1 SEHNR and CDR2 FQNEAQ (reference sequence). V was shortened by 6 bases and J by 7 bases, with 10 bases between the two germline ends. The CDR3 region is CASSPMLNEQFF. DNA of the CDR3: TGTGCCAGCAGTCCAATGCTTAATGAGCAGTTCTTC.